The 12 T cell receptor beta chains below were found in one sample sequenced in a study of beta chain features in type 1 diabetes. Broader study findings: In every one of the four CD4+ subsets, TCRB CDR3s were moderately but significantly shorter in Type 1 diabetes patients.

Expressed TCRB transcripts were sequenced because the entire RNA isolate underwent reverse transcription. Some clones are missing from TCRdb's copy, which holds only in-frame ones; the method was immunoSEQ multiplex PCR. The sample gives roughly 70,000 clones, roughly 50% of which show up once; roughly 0.7% is in the top ten. Their antigens remain unidentified. The specimen sequenced was central memory CD4+ T cells from blood. The receptors shown here come from a young man with type 1 diabetes.

The CDR3 reads CASSLVLTGAGELFF. The CDR3 coding sequence is TGCGCCAGCAGCTTGGTTCTCACGGGAGCCGGGGAGCTGTTTTTT. V and J are TRBV5-1 and TRBJ2-2; D may be TRBD2 (6 bases). Per the germline V gene, CDR1 is SGHRS and CDR2 is YFSETQ. This CDR3 contains 15 residues. V lost 0 bases and J lost 6, with 12 bases in between.

V is TRBV7-9 and J is TRBJ1-2; 12 nucleotides line up with TRBD1. J was trimmed by 3 bases and V by 5 bases; bases with no gene match: 13. The CDR3 spans 18 residues. The germline V gene encodes CDR1 SEHNR and CDR2 FQNEAQ (reference sequence). This CDR3 is CASSPGSGGQGAHYGYTF. For the CDR3, the DNA is TGTGCCAGCAGCCCAGGCTCAGGGGGACAGGGGGCACACTATGGCTACACCTTC.

This clone was found a few times. This chain links TRBV6-6 with TRBJ1-1; D gene unclear. Trimming cost V 0 bases and J 3 bases, with 8 bases left between them. The CDR3 spans 14 residues. Germline-derived CDR1 and CDR2 are MNHNY and SVGAGI (reference sequence). The CDR3 region is CASSYSSTYTEAFF. CDR3 bases: TGTGCCAGCAGTTACTCCTCGACTTACACTGAAGCTTTCTTT.

The chain uses TRBV19 and TRBJ2-2, with D possibly matching TRBD2 (6 bases). V lost 3 bases to trimming and J lost 6 bases, with 8 bases between them. Per germline, CDR1 LNHDA and CDR2 SQIVND (reference sequence). The length of the CDR3 is 13 residues. The CDR3 DNA reads TGTGCCAGTAGTATCTGGGGGGCCGGGGAGCTGTTTTTT. It translates to CASSIWGAGELFF.

This clone occurred a few times. The chain employs TRBV2 and TRBJ1-1, with D maybe TRBD1 (6 bases). Per germline, CDR1 SNHLY and CDR2 FYNNEI. The CDR3 contains 14 residues. The germline V and J ends were trimmed by 6 bases and 0 bases, with 11 bases remaining between them. The CDR3 nucleotides are TGTGCCAGCAGGCAGGGGAACATGAACACTGAAGCTTTCTTT. Amino acid sequence: CASRQGNMNTEAFF. Using reference TRBV2 and TRBJ1-1 for the parts outside the CDR3, the full variable domain is EPEVTQTPSHQVTQMGQEVILRCVPISNHLYFYWYRQILGQKVEFLVSFYNNEISEKSEIFDDQFSVERPDGSNFTLKIRSTKLEDSAMYFCASRQGNMNTEAFFGQGTRLTVV.

V gene TRBV4-1 combines with J gene TRBJ2-1, with TRBD1 identical over 7 bases. CDR1 is MGHRA and CDR2 is YSYEKL in the germline V gene. This CDR3 has 14 residues. The J segment lost 4 bases and the V segment lost 4 bases, leaving 4 bases of the junction unmatched. The CDR3 nucleotides are TGCGCCAGCAGCCGACAGGGCTCGTACAATGAGCAGTTCTTC. Translating it yields CASSRQGSYNEQFF.

V is TRBV30 and J is TRBJ2-3, with a possible D match to TRBD2 (6 bases). Trimming removed 5 bases from V and 1 base from J, with 13 bases in between. The CDR3 has 14 amino acids. Germline CDR1 reads GTSNPN; CDR2 reads SVGIG (reference sequence). The CDR3 DNA sequence: TGTGCCTGGGGCAGGGAGGCGGGCACAGATACGCAGTATTTT. Translation: CAWGREAGTDTQYF. Drawing the rest from reference TRBV30 and TRBJ2-3, the complete variable domain is SQTIHQWPATLVQPVGSPLSLECTVEGTSNPNLYWYRQAAGRGLQLLFYSVGIGQISSEVPQNLSASRPQDRQFILSSKKLLLSDSGFYLCAWGREAGTDTQYFGPGTRLTVL.

The chain links TRBV18 to TRBJ2-7, with 7 bases aligning to TRBD1. CDR1 and CDR2 from the germline V gene are KGHSH and LQKENI. Losses at the gene ends were 5 bases for V and 0 bases for J; bases not matched to a gene: 4. The CDR3 contains 14 residues. The CDR3 sequence: CASSTDRSSYEQYF. The DNA of the CDR3 is TGTGCCAGCTCAACGGACAGGAGCTCCTACGAGCAGTACTTC.

The chain uses TRBV10-3 and TRBJ2-7, with TRBD2 matching 8 bases. Germline CDR1 is ENHRY and CDR2 is SYGVKD. Trimming removed 6 bases from V and 2 bases from J; junction bases left unmatched: 6. This CDR3 is 14 amino acids long. The CDR3 is CAISVTSGPYEQYF. Here the CDR3 DNA reads TGTGCCATCAGCGTAACTAGCGGACCCTACGAGCAGTACTTC.

CDR3 residues: CANQVSGSKNIQYF. In DNA form, the CDR3 reads TGTGCCAACCAAGTATCAGGTTCCAAAAACATTCAGTACTTC. J is TRBJ2-4 and V is TRBV9; D remains unclear. The CDR3 sequence is 14 residues long. The V and J ends lost 9 bases and 2 bases respectively, with 15 bases between them. Germline V gene data show CDR1 as SGDLS and CDR2 as YYNGEE.

V is TRBV5-8 and J is TRBJ1-4; D call uncertain. The germline V gene has CDR1 SGHTS and CDR2 YDEGEE. V was trimmed by 0 bases and J by 5 bases, leaving 11 bases between them. This CDR3 is built from 15 residues. CDR3 loop: CASSLVRQANEKLFF. In DNA form, the CDR3 reads TGTGCCAGCAGCTTGGTCCGGCAGGCCAATGAAAAACTGTTTTTT.

The chain has TRBV18 and TRBJ2-2; D is perhaps TRBD1 (5 bases). The CDR3 has 16 residues. Between the trimmed V and J ends, which lost 4 bases and 4 bases, there was a span of 16 bases. Germline CDR1 is KGHSH and CDR2 is LQKENI. In DNA form, the CDR3 reads TGTGCCAGCTCACGCGTCCCAGGGCAGAGCACCGGGGAGCTGTTTTTT. Protein sequence: CASSRVPGQSTGELFF.